The 4 T cell receptor beta chains given below trace back to one sample, sequenced in a study of T-cell reconstitution after alpha-beta-depleted transplantation in children listed by TCRdb under 2016. The library was generated by PCR. The listed sequencing device is Illumina HiSeq 2500. Molecular barcoding was employed in the preparation of TCR libraries, with unique molecular identifiers being used to normalize TCRbeta repertoire quantification. The public reads were reprocessed in TCRdb via fastp at Q25 and MiXCR, keeping in-frame beta chains. CDR3 protein duplicates are merged, each entry listing the most common genes and DNA. The sample contains hundreds of thousands of distinct CDR3 sequences, 15% to 20% of them found a single time. Clones ranked in the top ten supply over 25% of the sample. The sample's treatment or condition label, decoded: allogeneic hematopoietic cell transplantation with graft depleted of TCRalphabeta T cells and CD19 B cells.

Sequencing used PBMCs, mostly from graft donor cells, obtained 360 days after TCRalphabeta/CD19-depleted stem cell transplant. Receptor source: a boy under three years old who had a stem cell transplant for Wiskott-Aldrich syndrome, so the T cells may come from the graft donor.

This clonotype occurred a few times. The gene calls are TRBV6-5 and TRBJ2-2; 10 positions match TRBD2. The ends lost 0 bases at V and 6 bases at J; junction bases unmatched: 7. The length of the CDR3 is 17 residues. Germline assignment: CDR1 MNHEY and CDR2 SVGAGI. CDR3 residues: CASSYSSGGAGAGELFF. CDR3 in DNA: TGTGCCAGCAGTTACTCGAGCGGGGGGGCAGGGGCCGGGGAGCTGTTTTTT.

This sequence joins TRBV19 and TRBJ2-2; 8 bases align to TRBD1. Germline V gives CDR1 LNHDA, CDR2 SQIVND (reference sequence). This CDR3 contains 15 residues. J gave up 0 bases and V 8 bases, and 5 bases lay outside the gene matches. The CDR3 spells CASANRGTNTGELFF. CDR3 nucleotide sequence: TGTGCCAGTGCCAACAGGGGGACGAACACCGGGGAGCTGTTTTTT.

The CDR3 DNA sequence: TGCAGTGGGCTTTCTGTAGCGGGAGTCCCCTACAATGAGCAGTTCTTC. Amino acid sequence: CSGLSVAGVPYNEQFF. The chain employs TRBV20-1 and TRBJ2-1, with 9 bases aligning to TRBD2. There are 16 residues in the CDR3. V was clipped by 7 bases and J by 2 bases; unmatched bases: 12. Germline CDR1 is DFQATT and CDR2 is SNEGSKA (reference sequence).

This clonotype was counted between two and nine times. The chain combines TRBV28 with TRBJ1-4; 11 bases agree with TRBD1. Germline V gene lookup returns CDR1 MDHEN and CDR2 SYDVKM. With V trimmed by 4 bases and J by 8 bases, 12 bases remained unmatched. This CDR3 has 17 amino acids. The CDR3 DNA reads TGTGCCAGCAGTTATTTAACCGGACAGGGGGCAGGGGAAAAACTGTTTTTT. Its protein product is CASSYLTGQGAGEKLFF.